This T cell receptor (beta chain) comes out of a study of cytomegalovirus exposure and HLA in healthy donors. Study-wide results and limits: Most TCR sequences were seen very rarely across donors, but some public TCRs occurred in many. In an earlier analysis, productive rearrangement rates for most beta V segments clustered near 87% or 30%.

60 Vbeta and 13 Jbeta primers were used in PCR. Profiled with immunoSEQ multiplex PCR; TCRdb holds only in-frame clones, not every one. The sample shows some 160,000 clones, 65% to 85% of them seen only once. The germline V gene has CDR1 MNHNS and CDR2 SASEGT. The CDR3 loop spans 15 amino acids. J was trimmed by 2 bases and V by 6 bases; bases with no gene match: 7. This clone was recorded once. Its antigen remains unknown. The gene calls are TRBV6-1 and TRBJ1-2; 9 bases fit TRBD1. The sequence was obtained from a male donor in good health and CMV-seronegative. Sequencing was done on a sample of PBMCs. CDR3 residues: CASRKQGALNYGYTF. CDR3 DNA: TGTGCCAGCAGAAAACAGGGGGCTTTGAACTATGGCTACACCTTC.